The 27 T cell receptor beta chains given below trace back to one sample, sequenced in a study of shared clonotypes between healthy human individuals. TCRdb's table, derived via immunoSEQ multiplex PCR, lists solely in-frame clones and lacks some. Here the sample spans millions of clones, roughly 94% being singletons. CD45RO-negative, CCR7-positively selected cells formed the naive CD8 fraction, excluding terminally differentiated effector memory CD45RA+ cells. The sequenced sample consisted of naive CD8+ T cells sorted from blood. These receptors were obtained from a man between 18 and 29 years old in good health.

V usage is TRBV30 and J usage is TRBJ2-7; 8 bases are a match to TRBD2. The junction had 6 bases not matched to a gene; V was cut back by 0 bases and J by 5 bases. The CDR3 is 14 residues long. From germline, CDR1 is GTSNPN and CDR2 SVGIG (reference sequence). The CDR3: CAWSVGLERDEQYF. The CDR3, as DNA: TGTGCCTGGAGTGTGGGACTAGAACGGGACGAGCAGTACTTC.

The sample holds a few counts of this clone. Other nucleotide sequences in the sample specify the same CDR3. V is TRBV10-2 and J is TRBJ2-7; 7 bases align to TRBD2. CDR1 WSHSY and CDR2 SAAADI come from the germline V gene. The CDR3 length is 11 residues. V lost 6 bases, J lost 7 bases, and 3 bases stayed unmatched. In DNA form, the CDR3 reads TGCGCCAGCAGCGTTAGCGGGGAGCAGTACTTC. Translated, it gives CASSVSGEQYF.

The rearrangement joins TRBV7-9 to TRBJ1-2; 11 bases match TRBD1. The trim removed 5 bases at V and 3 bases at J, leaving 11 bases unmatched. Germline lookup yields CDR1 SEHNR and CDR2 FQNEAQ (reference sequence). CDR3 length equals 17 residues. CDR3 amino acids: CASSPGTGGPLDYGYTF. The CDR3 nucleotides are TGTGCCAGCAGCCCCGGGACAGGGGGACCCCTTGACTATGGCTACACCTTC.

This chain connects TRBV5-1 to TRBJ2-5; 8 nucleotides match TRBD2. V dropped 4 bases and J dropped 0; count of bases not matched to a gene: 8. Per germline, CDR1 SGHRS and CDR2 YFSETQ. The CDR3 is 16 residues long. CDR3 DNA: TGCGCCAGCAGCACCTGGCCCGGGGGGGACCAAGAGACCCAGTACTTC. It is translated as CASSTWPGGDQETQYF.

The chain combines TRBV6-5 with TRBJ2-7; the match to TRBD1 covers 9 bases. Germline V gene sequence: CDR1 MNHEY, CDR2 SVGAGI. After removal of 0 bases from V and 2 bases from J, the junction contained 5 bases not matched to a gene. This CDR3 region has 16 residues. The CDR3: CASSYSGTGSPYEQYF. The CDR3 nucleotides read TGTGCCAGCAGTTACTCGGGGACAGGGAGTCCCTACGAGCAGTACTTC.

V is TRBV4-1 and J is TRBJ1-6; 7 nucleotides agree with TRBD1. The CDR3 sequence is 15 residues long. V dropped 7 bases and J dropped 7; count of bases not matched to a gene: 10. Germline CDR1 reads MGHRA; CDR2 reads YSYEKL. The CDR3 here is CASKEGQLTNSPLHF. In nucleotides, the CDR3 is TGCGCCAGCAAGGAGGGACAGTTAACAAATTCACCCCTCCACTTT.

The chain combines TRBV2 with TRBJ2-1; the D gene is possibly TRBD2 (6 bases). CDR3 length equals 13 residues. The ends were cut back, 9 bases at V and 5 bases at J, with 14 bases in the middle. Germline loops: CDR1 SNHLY, CDR2 FYNNEI. The CDR3 loop is CASRDFLHNEQFF. In DNA form, the CDR3 reads TGTGCCAGTAGGGACTTTCTCCACAATGAGCAGTTCTTC.

CDR3 region: CASSLKKGEQYF. The CDR3, as DNA: TGTGCCAGCAGCTTAAAGAAGGGCGAGCAGTACTTC. This rearrangement joins TRBV13 to TRBJ2-7; D gene unclear. Trimming removed 2 bases from V and 6 bases from J, with 8 bases in between. CDR3 length: 12 amino acids. Germline V gene data show CDR1 as PRHDT and CDR2 as FYEKMQ (reference sequence).

The V and J genes are TRBV18 and TRBJ2-3, with D possibly matching TRBD1 (5 bases). Trimming cost V 2 bases and J 4 bases, with 13 bases left between them. This CDR3 has 15 amino acids. Germline V gene data show CDR1 as KGHSH and CDR2 as LQKENI. The CDR3 region is CASSPLAGFPDTQYF. The DNA for the CDR3 is TGTGCCAGCTCACCATTGGCAGGGTTCCCAGATACGCAGTATTTT.

The gene calls are TRBV5-5 and TRBJ1-5; D is uncertain. Trimming pared 0 bases from V and 0 bases from J, leaving 10 bases between. This CDR3 spans 16 amino acids. CDR1 SGHKS and CDR2 YYEKEE come from the germline V gene (reference sequence). CDR3 sequence: CASSLVADDSNQPQHF. CDR3 sequence (DNA): TGTGCCAGCAGCTTGGTGGCAGACGATAGCAATCAGCCCCAGCATTTT.

The chain joins TRBV7-9 to TRBJ2-7, with a weak D call TRBD1 (6 bases). The CDR3 totals 14 residues. Germline V lookup: CDR1 SEHNR, CDR2 FQNEAQ (reference sequence). Deletions cut 5 bases from V and 0 bases from J, with 11 bases between. CDR3 coding DNA: TGTGCCAGCAGCCCAAGGGGGTACTCCTACGAGCAGTACTTC. Amino acid sequence: CASSPRGYSYEQYF.

J is TRBJ2-7 and V is TRBV27; 11 bases are shared with TRBD2. CDR3 size: 16 residues. Trimming cost V 5 bases and J 6 bases; bases outside gene matches: 12. CDR1 is MNHEY and CDR2 is SMNVEV in the germline V gene (reference sequence). CDR3: CASSTSSGRKGLEQYF. CDR3 in DNA: TGTGCCAGCAGTACTTCTAGCGGGAGGAAAGGACTCGAGCAGTACTTC.

The chain employs TRBV5-6 and TRBJ2-7; 8 bases line up with TRBD2. CDR3 length equals 14 residues. With V trimmed by 3 bases and J by 3 bases, 5 bases remained unmatched. Germline CDR1 reads SGHDT; CDR2 reads YYEEEE. CDR3 DNA: TGTGCCAGCAGCTCCGGGGGGGCCAGCTACGAGCAGTACTTC. This gives the protein CASSSGGASYEQYF.

CDR3 sequence (DNA): TGTGCCTGGAGTACCAAGGGACAGGGGTTCTTCTTTAATGAAAAACTGTTTTTT. Protein sequence: CAWSTKGQGFFFNEKLFF. This sequence joins TRBV30 and TRBJ1-4; TRBD1 matches at 10 bases. The junction had 13 bases not matched to a gene; V was cut back by 2 bases and J by 4 bases. Germline lookup yields CDR1 GTSNPN and CDR2 SVGIG (reference sequence). This CDR3 comprises 18 residues.

The V gene is TRBV11-2, the J gene TRBJ2-5; D is unresolved. Deletions cut 5 bases from V and 0 bases from J, with 10 bases between. The germline V gene has CDR1 SGHAT and CDR2 FQNNGV. The CDR3 extends over 14 amino acids. The CDR3 region is CASSADSYQETQYF. The CDR3 DNA sequence: TGTGCCAGCAGCGCCGACTCGTACCAAGAGACCCAGTACTTC.

The V call is TRBV5-6, the J call TRBJ2-7, with 12 nucleotides matching TRBD2. With V trimmed by 0 bases and J by 4 bases, 5 bases remained unmatched. The CDR3 consists of 16 residues. Germline lookup yields CDR1 SGHDT and CDR2 YYEEEE. CDR3 residues: CASSLEGLAGSYEQYF. In DNA, the CDR3 is TGTGCCAGCAGCTTGGAGGGACTAGCGGGTTCTTACGAGCAGTACTTC.

This clone appeared once. The chain uses TRBV2 and TRBJ1-4, with D unresolved. Trimming took 7 bases from V and 8 from J, leaving 14 bases between them. Per germline, CDR1 SNHLY and CDR2 FYNNEI. The CDR3 is 13 residues long. The CDR3 DNA reads TGTGCCAGCACCAGTTACGGGGAGGAAAAACTGTTTTTT. Translation: CASTSYGEEKLFF.

V usage is TRBV10-2 and J usage is TRBJ2-1, with 8 bases that match TRBD1. Germline V gene data show CDR1 as WSHSY and CDR2 as SAAADI. The CDR3 spans 12 residues. The junction had 6 bases not matched to a gene; V was cut back by 7 bases and J by 10 bases. Here the CDR3 reads CASKMDRDEQFF. The CDR3 nucleotides are TGCGCCAGCAAGATGGACAGGGACGAGCAGTTCTTC.

This clone was detected a few times. Additional DNA sequences in this sample encode the identical CDR3. The chain carries TRBV7-6 and TRBJ1-2; no reliable D call. CDR1 and CDR2 from the germline V gene are SGHVS and FNYEAQ. The CDR3 covers 13 residues. Deletions cut 0 bases from V and 5 bases from J, with 7 bases between. CDR3 amino acids: CASSLAPAYGYTF. The CDR3 bases are TGTGCCAGCAGCTTAGCCCCAGCGTATGGCTACACCTTC.

The chain employs TRBV13 and TRBJ2-7, with D possibly being TRBD2 (7 bases). CDR1 and CDR2 from the germline V gene are PRHDT and FYEKMQ (reference sequence). The ends were cut back, 5 bases at V and 3 bases at J, with 11 bases in the middle. The CDR3 extends over 13 amino acids. CDR3 DNA: TGTGCCAGCAGCCCGGGGGGCGACTACGAGCAGTACTTC. This encodes CASSPGGDYEQYF.

This sequence joins TRBV5-6 and TRBJ2-1; 7 nucleotides match TRBD1. Germline values: CDR1 SGHDT, CDR2 YYEEEE. V gave up 0 bases and J gave up 4 bases; unmatched junction bases: 7. The CDR3 loop spans 16 amino acids. Written as DNA, the CDR3 is TGTGCCAGCAGCTTGGCCAACAGGGGCCCTTACAATGAGCAGTTCTTC. Encoded protein: CASSLANRGPYNEQFF.

The chain has TRBV6-5 and TRBJ1-3; D remains ambiguous. V lost 0 bases, J lost 2 bases, and 11 bases lay in between. Per germline, CDR1 MNHEY and CDR2 SVGAGI. The CDR3 contains 16 residues. For the CDR3, the DNA is TGTGCCAGCAGTTACTCTGGGCCCTCGGCTGGAAACACCATATATTTT. This codes for CASSYSGPSAGNTIYF.

The J gene is TRBJ2-1, the V gene TRBV6-5; no firm D call. V was clipped by 2 bases and J by 5 bases, with 7 bases between them. This CDR3 spans 13 amino acids. The germline gives CDR1 MNHEY, CDR2 SVGAGI. The CDR3 protein is CASSYNLNNEQFF. The CDR3 DNA is TGTGCCAGCAGTTACAACTTAAACAATGAGCAGTTCTTC.

This chain links TRBV4-1 with TRBJ1-1, with no clear D. The germline V gene has CDR1 MGHRA and CDR2 YSYEKL. V was pared by 1 base and J by 7 bases, with 10 bases between. CDR3 length equals 13 residues. This CDR3 is CASSQGTSGEAFF. CDR3 nucleotides: TGCGCCAGCAGCCAAGGCACGTCCGGTGAAGCTTTCTTT.

The chain uses TRBV10-2 and TRBJ1-2; D unclear. V dropped 6 bases and J dropped 3 bases, with 2 bases sitting between them. Looked up from germline, CDR1 is WSHSY and CDR2 is SAAADI. This CDR3 comprises 10 residues. The CDR3: CASRDYGYTF. CDR3 in DNA: TGCGCCAGCAGGGACTATGGCTACACCTTC.

V and J are TRBV11-3 and TRBJ2-7, with 9 bases matching TRBD1. In germline, CDR1 is SGHNT, CDR2 YENEEA. This CDR3 is 13 amino acids long. The junction had 1 base not matched to a gene; V was cut back by 5 bases and J by 2 bases. As DNA, the CDR3 is TGTGCCAGCAGCACAGGGGGCGCCTACGAGCAGTACTTC. It translates to CASSTGGAYEQYF.

The chain employs TRBV10-1 and TRBJ1-1; perhaps TRBD1 as D (5 bases). The CDR3 contains 12 residues. Germline V gives CDR1 WNHNN, CDR2 SYGVQD (reference sequence). V lost 3 bases and J lost 4, with 6 bases in between. DNA for the CDR3: TGCGCCAGCAGTGACAGGGCCACTGAAGCTTTCTTT. This codes for CASSDRATEAFF.